This T cell receptor (beta chain) derives from a study of T-cell reconstitution after alpha-beta-depleted transplantation in children. This clonotype was observed at least ten times. Unique molecular identifiers were used in preparing the TCRbeta library. TCRdb called the PCR reads again in MiXCR, with one record for every CDR3 protein. In the table there are around 680,000 distinct CDR3 sequences, approximately 17% of which are singletons. Germline CDR1 reads SGHTA; CDR2 reads FQGNSA. The V gene lost 5 bases and the J gene lost 6 bases, with 16 bases spanning the gap. This CDR3 has 14 residues. The source of this sequence is a human donor who donated a stem cell graft to a child with acute myeloid leukemia. This chain links TRBV7-2 with TRBJ2-5, with D perhaps matching TRBD1 (6 bases). The sequencing used PBMCs from the stem cell graft donor, collected from the stem cell graft. In nucleotides, the CDR3 is TGTGCCAGCAGCCCCAGGACAGAGACGAAGACCCAGTACTTC. It specifies CASSPRTETKTQYF.